This TCR beta chain was identified during a study of long-term antiretroviral therapy in people with HIV. It was version v3.0 of the immunoSEQ assay that was run at survey level. The assay was immunoSEQ multiplex PCR, and TCRdb's table has in-frame clones only and misses some. Of some 14,000 clones in the sample, roughly 80% were seen once. The specimen comprised unsorted PBMCs, sampled just before starting antiretroviral therapy. The receptor comes from a man aged 40-49 years with HIV.

The CDR3 spells CASSLFQGAYEQYF. DNA of the CDR3: TGTGCCAGCAGCTTGTTTCAGGGGGCTTACGAGCAGTACTTC. This chain joins TRBV5-4 and TRBJ2-7; 8 bases are shared with TRBD1. The CDR3 sequence is 14 residues long. Germline CDR1 SGHNT, CDR2 YYREEE (reference sequence). J lost 4 bases, V lost 1 base, and 4 bases had no gene match.